This T cell receptor (beta chain) was observed in a study of blood T cell repertoires in COVID-19. Background on the study: Spain, Italy and the United States supplied samples that represented acute and convalescent COVID-19.

Germline lookup yields CDR1 SGHDT and CDR2 YYEEEE. V dropped 3 bases and J dropped 6; count of bases not matched to a gene: 9. The CDR3 loop spans 15 amino acids. Original processing methods: It was from reference gene primer amplification that nucleated cell counts were estimated. Some clones are missing from TCRdb's copy, which holds only in-frame ones; the method was immunoSEQ multiplex PCR. The V and J calls and clone size come from that table; D and trimming were worked out from the DNA. Among about 150,000 clones, over 75% were seen once, and the ten largest hold over 10%. The receptor was isolated from a man between 70 and 80 years old who had recovered from COVID-19. The source material was peripheral blood. The gene calls are TRBV5-6 and TRBJ2-3, with 8 bases aligning to TRBD1. CDR3 bases: TGTGCCAGCAGCTGGGATCAGGGGGCGAGGGATACGCAGTATTTT. This codes for CASSWDQGARDTQYF.